This T cell receptor (beta chain) comes out of a study of T cell changes during pregnancy in multiple sclerosis. This clone has just a few counts. Data came from immunoSEQ multiplex PCR; TCRdb stores just in-frame clones and leaves some out. The sample records 60,000 or so clones, 93% being singletons. CDR1 is MDHEN and CDR2 is SYDVKM in the germline V gene. The length of the CDR3 is 10 residues. Trimming took off 3 bases at V and 5 bases at J, with 2 bases between the two ends. This receptor was obtained from a female donor with multiple sclerosis, enrolled in a pregnancy study. The chain has TRBV28 and TRBJ2-7, with D uncertain. The source material was CD4+ T cells from peripheral blood mononuclear cells, sampled before pregnancy. The CDR3 spells CASSFNEQYF. The DNA for the CDR3 is TGTGCCAGCAGTTTTAACGAGCAGTACTTC.